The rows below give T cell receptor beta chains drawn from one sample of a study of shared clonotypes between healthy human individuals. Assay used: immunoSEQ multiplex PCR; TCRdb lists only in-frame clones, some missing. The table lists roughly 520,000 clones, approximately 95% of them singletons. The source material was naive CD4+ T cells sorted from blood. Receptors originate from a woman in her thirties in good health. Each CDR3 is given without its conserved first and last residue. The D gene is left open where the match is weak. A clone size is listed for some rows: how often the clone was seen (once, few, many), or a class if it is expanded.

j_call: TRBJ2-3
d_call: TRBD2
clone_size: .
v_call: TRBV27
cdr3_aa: ASSPTTLAGVSDTQY

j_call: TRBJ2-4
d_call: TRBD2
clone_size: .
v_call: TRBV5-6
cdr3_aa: ASSWSGTRGIQY

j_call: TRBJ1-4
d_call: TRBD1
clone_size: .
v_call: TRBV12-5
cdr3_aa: ASGLKHPGQNSEKLF

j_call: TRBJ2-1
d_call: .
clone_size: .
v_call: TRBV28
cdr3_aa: ASSPPGTLVNEQF

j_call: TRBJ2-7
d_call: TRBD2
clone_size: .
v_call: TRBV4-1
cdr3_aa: ASSQQTSGRETY

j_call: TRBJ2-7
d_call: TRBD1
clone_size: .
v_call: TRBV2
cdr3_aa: ASSRETGASYEQY

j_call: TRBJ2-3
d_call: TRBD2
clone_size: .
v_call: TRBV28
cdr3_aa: ASSLEWRTSGRSTDTQY

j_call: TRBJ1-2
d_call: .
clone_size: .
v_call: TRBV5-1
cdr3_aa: ASSLGQRYGYT

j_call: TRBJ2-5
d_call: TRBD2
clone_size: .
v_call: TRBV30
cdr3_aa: AWSVLWSGGETQY

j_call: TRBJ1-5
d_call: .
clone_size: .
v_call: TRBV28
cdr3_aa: ASSLARDSNQPQH

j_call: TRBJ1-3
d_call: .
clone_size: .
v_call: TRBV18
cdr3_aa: ASSPRDSSGNTIY

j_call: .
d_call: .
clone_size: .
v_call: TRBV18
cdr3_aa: ASSRVVSAFYEQY

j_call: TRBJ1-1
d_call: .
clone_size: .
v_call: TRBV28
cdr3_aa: ASNGRNTEAF

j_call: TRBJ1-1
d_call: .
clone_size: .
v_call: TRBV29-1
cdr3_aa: SVEARRKPWGTEAF

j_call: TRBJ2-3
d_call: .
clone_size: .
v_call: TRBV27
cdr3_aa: ASSLWGTDTQY

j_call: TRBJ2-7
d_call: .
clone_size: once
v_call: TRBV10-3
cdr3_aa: AIRTTQIGGPSSYEQY

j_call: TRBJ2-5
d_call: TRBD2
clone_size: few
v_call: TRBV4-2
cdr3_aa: ASSQELAGDETQY

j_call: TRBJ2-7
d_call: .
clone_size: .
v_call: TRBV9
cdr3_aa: ASSVASGTYEQY

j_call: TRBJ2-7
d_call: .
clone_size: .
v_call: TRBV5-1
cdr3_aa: ASSLGVSGSYEQY

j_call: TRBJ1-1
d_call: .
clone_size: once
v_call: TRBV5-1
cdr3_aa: ASSEPNTEAF

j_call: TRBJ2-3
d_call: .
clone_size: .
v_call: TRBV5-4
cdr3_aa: ASRRDTDTQY

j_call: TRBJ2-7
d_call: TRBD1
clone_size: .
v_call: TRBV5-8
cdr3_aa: ASSSWDRDTYEQY

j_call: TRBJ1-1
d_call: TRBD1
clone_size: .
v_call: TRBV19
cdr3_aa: ASSTLDRGLDTEAF

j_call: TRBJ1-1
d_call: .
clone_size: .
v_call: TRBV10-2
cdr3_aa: ASSPVQDTEAF

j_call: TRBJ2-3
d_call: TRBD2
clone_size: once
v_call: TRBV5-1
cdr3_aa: ASSLQSGKGSDTQY

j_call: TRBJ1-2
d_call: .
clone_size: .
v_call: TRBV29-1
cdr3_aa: SVTPRLNYGYT

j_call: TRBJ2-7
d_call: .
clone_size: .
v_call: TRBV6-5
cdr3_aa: ASISTGGDYEQY

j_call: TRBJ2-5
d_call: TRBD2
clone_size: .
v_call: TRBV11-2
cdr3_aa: ASSPDLLAGVRETQY

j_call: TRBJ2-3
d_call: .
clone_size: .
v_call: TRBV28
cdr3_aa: ASSFVTGRRAGNPTDTQY

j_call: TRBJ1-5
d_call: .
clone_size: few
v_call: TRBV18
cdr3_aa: ASSSDGGSNQPQH

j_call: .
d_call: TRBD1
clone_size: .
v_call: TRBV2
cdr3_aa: ASIPGQRYEQY

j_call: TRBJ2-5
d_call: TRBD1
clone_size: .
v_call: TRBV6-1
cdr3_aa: ASSDTETGFVAQETQY

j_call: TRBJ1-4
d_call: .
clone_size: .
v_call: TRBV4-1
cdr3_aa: ASSQGPLGQNEKLF